The sample holds many counts of the clone carrying this T cell receptor (beta chain). As yet, its antigen is unknown. Trimming took 9 bases from V and 3 from J, leaving 12 bases between them. This CDR3 spans 13 amino acids. In germline, CDR1 is MNHEY, CDR2 SMNVEV (reference sequence). This specimen belongs to a study of T cells in Graves' hyperthyroidism and ophthalmopathy. Study conclusions and caveats: For ophthalmopathy, model prediction preceded onset by a median roughly 6.3 months.

Amplified TCR beta CDR3 regions came from RNA transcripts. During a first-round RT-PCR of the TCR CDR3, the HTBI primer set was used. Via MiXCR, TCRdb re-called the multiplex PCR reads, giving one row per CDR3 protein. The sample lists about 350,000 distinct CDR3 sequences, approximately 18% occurring once. A sample of blood taken at first hyperthyroidism diagnosis preceded any ophthalmopathy symptoms. The rearrangement joins TRBV27 to TRBJ2-4; D unclear. The source material was blood. This TCR derives from a woman in her twenties or thirties with Graves' hyperthyroidism that later progressed to Graves' ophthalmopathy. DNA for the CDR3: TGTGCCAGTAAAGACACGAACAAAAACATTCAGTACTTC. Protein sequence: CASKDTNKNIQYF.